The 21 T cell receptor beta chains presented below share a single source sample, sequenced in a study of blood T cell repertoires in COVID-19 (dated by TCRdb to the early 2020s). The library was produced with the immunoSEQ multiplex PCR assay. Here the immuneACCESS table is served through TCRdb, limited to in-frame sequences with V and J called. Missing clones are a known gap in these copies; in checked studies unresolved V genes cover under half, and the rest lacks a known reason. The sample table lists around 18,000 clones, approximately 89% of them with a count of one. The biggest ten clones account for about 13% of the sample. Sequencing was performed on peripheral blood. All receptors come from a man in his 60s with active COVID-19.

This clone came up once. The V gene is TRBV4-3, the J gene TRBJ2-1, with 10 bases lining up with TRBD2. Germline CDR1 is LGHNA and CDR2 is YSLEER. V was pared by 6 bases and J by 7 bases, with 12 bases of the junction left unmatched. This CDR3 is 16 amino acids long. The CDR3 region has the DNA TGCGCCAGCAGAAAGATTGTAGCGGGGGGCCAAAATGAGCAGTTCTTC. As protein: CASRKIVAGGQNEQFF.

The chain joins TRBV7-9 to TRBJ2-7, with D possibly being TRBD2 (6 bases). The germline CDR1 and CDR2 sequences are SEHNR and FQNEAQ (reference sequence). The CDR3 consists of 15 residues. Trimming removed 2 bases at V and 6 bases at J, with 17 bases between. This chain's CDR3 is CASSLPKDGRSEQYF. CDR3 DNA sequence: TGTGCCAGCAGCTTACCCAAGGATGGGAGGTCCGAGCAGTACTTC.

The chain carries TRBV9 and TRBJ1-3, with D possibly being TRBD1 (5 bases). The ends were cut back, 0 bases at V and 5 bases at J, with 9 bases in the middle. Germline loops: CDR1 SGDLS, CDR2 YYNGEE. The CDR3 runs 14 residues. The CDR3, as DNA: TGTGCCAGCAGCGTAGCGGACAAGAGAAACACCATATATTTT. It yields the protein CASSVADKRNTIYF.

The table lists this clone with a count of one. This chain links TRBV6-6 with TRBJ2-1; TRBD2 might be the D (6 bases). The CDR3 loop spans 13 amino acids. Germline CDR1 and CDR2: MNHNY and SVGAGI (reference sequence). With 4 bases removed from V and 9 bases from J, the gap between germline ends came to 13 bases. The chain's CDR3 is CASSSLGGVEQFF. CDR3 coding DNA: TGTGCCAGCAGTTCCCTCGGGGGAGTTGAGCAGTTCTTC.

CDR3 coding DNA: TGCGCCAGCAGCTTGGCTCCAGAAATCTACGAGCAGTACTTC. Residues: CASSLAPEIYEQYF. The V and J genes are TRBV5-1 and TRBJ2-7, with unresolved D. The CDR3 covers 14 residues. V dropped 0 bases and J dropped 3 bases, with 10 bases sitting between them. Germline V gene data show CDR1 as SGHRS and CDR2 as YFSETQ.

The V gene is TRBV7-2, the J gene TRBJ2-3; 7 nucleotides align to TRBD1. V lost 1 base to trimming and J lost 2 bases; unmatched junction nucleotides: 3. Germline lookup yields CDR1 SGHTA and CDR2 FQGNSA. The CDR3 totals 15 residues. The CDR3 is CASSLDGTDTDTQYF. CDR3 in DNA: TGTGCCAGCAGCTTAGACGGGACAGACACAGATACGCAGTATTTT.

The V gene is TRBV7-9, the J gene TRBJ1-1; D is unclear. V was shortened by 4 bases and J by 5 bases, with 8 bases between the two germline ends. This CDR3 is built from 12 residues. Germline-derived CDR1 and CDR2 are SEHNR and FQNEAQ (reference sequence). CDR3 residues: CASSWPLTEAFF. The CDR3 nucleotides read TGTGCCAGCAGCTGGCCTTTGACTGAAGCTTTCTTT.

The chain employs TRBV27 and TRBJ2-1; 9 bases align to TRBD2. Trimming took 6 bases from V and 15 from J; bases not matched to a gene: 9. The V gene's germline CDR1 is MNHEY and CDR2 SMNVEV (reference sequence). The CDR3 spans 12 residues. CDR3 in amino acids: CASRIPGLAPFF. As DNA, the CDR3 is TGTGCCAGCAGGATCCCGGGACTAGCTCCGTTCTTC.

This clone was seen just once. V gene TRBV12-3 or TRBV12-4 combines with J gene TRBJ1-1; D is uncertain. The CDR3 covers 13 residues. V was trimmed by 3 bases and J by 0 bases, leaving 5 bases between them. In DNA, the CDR3 is TGTGCCAGCAGTTTTGGCATGAACACTGAAGCTTTCTTT. It codes for CASSFGMNTEAFF.

This clone has a handful of counts. The rearrangement joins TRBV30 to TRBJ1-2; TRBD1 agrees at 10 bases. There are 14 residues in the CDR3. V shed 2 bases and J 4 bases; nucleotides not matched to a gene: 4. Germline loops: CDR1 GTSNPN, CDR2 SVGIG (reference sequence). The CDR3 reads CAWSRDRGGYGYTF. Here the CDR3 DNA reads TGTGCCTGGAGTAGGGACAGGGGAGGCTATGGCTACACCTTC.

The chain couples TRBV5-6 to TRBJ2-2; 8 bases fit TRBD2. CDR3 length equals 15 residues. CDR1 SGHDT and CDR2 YYEEEE come from the germline V gene. The V segment lost 3 bases and the J segment 3 bases; nucleotides outside the gene matches: 4. The CDR3 DNA reads as TGTGCCAGCAGCTATATAGCGGGATACACCGGGGAGCTGTTTTTT. The encoded protein is CASSYIAGYTGELFF.

The rearrangement uses TRBV19 and TRBJ1-1; D is unresolved. The CDR3 sequence is 14 residues long. Germline assignment: CDR1 LNHDA and CDR2 SQIVND (reference sequence). The V and J ends lost 2 bases and 0 bases respectively, with 7 bases between them. The CDR3, as DNA: TGTGCCAGTAGTATATCGGTAATGAACACTGAAGCTTTCTTT. This encodes CASSISVMNTEAFF.

The CDR3 sequence is CASSSRLVESFSTQYF. CDR3 nucleotides: TGTGCCAGCAGTTCTCGCCTGGTAGAATCCTTTTCCACGCAGTATTTT. The rearrangement links TRBV28 to TRBJ2-3; D is unresolved. Deletions cut 4 bases from V and 9 bases from J, with 23 bases between. CDR1 and CDR2 from the germline V gene are MDHEN and SYDVKM. CDR3 length equals 16 residues.

V usage is TRBV24-1 and J usage is TRBJ2-3; tentatively, D is TRBD1 (5 bases). This CDR3 comprises 15 residues. Germline values: CDR1 KGHDR, CDR2 SFDVKD. V lost 5 bases, J lost 6 bases, and 17 bases lay in between. CDR3: CATSATKGQVDTQYF. The CDR3 nucleotides read TGTGCCACCAGTGCCACTAAGGGGCAGGTCGATACGCAGTATTTT.

The chain recombines TRBV15 with TRBJ2-5; TRBD2 aligns across 9 bases. V shed 3 bases, J shed 2 bases, and the junction held 4 bases outside the gene matches. This CDR3 comprises 15 residues. Germline-derived CDR1 and CDR2 are LNHNV and YYDKDF (reference sequence). This CDR3 is CATSRASGGQETQYF. The CDR3, as DNA: TGTGCCACCAGCAGGGCCAGCGGGGGGCAAGAGACCCAGTACTTC.

Note on this clone: The junction differs from germline at one of its ends, possibly a read error. V and J are TRBV7-7 and TRBJ2-2; the match to TRBD1 covers 11 bases. The CDR3 length is 15 residues. CDR1 and CDR2 from the germline V gene are SSHAT and FNYEAQ (reference sequence). In DNA, the CDR3 is TGTGCTAGCAGCCCCCTGGGACAGGGGGCCGGGGAGCTGTTTTTT. It specifies CASSPLGQGAGELFF.

This clone has just one count. The V and J genes are TRBV19 and TRBJ2-7; 7 nucleotides agree with TRBD2. The CDR3 totals 15 residues. CDR1 is LNHDA and CDR2 is SQIVND in the germline V gene (reference sequence). Trimming at V came to 3 bases and at J to 0 bases, leaving 5 bases not matched to a gene. The CDR3 DNA follows: TGTGCCAGTAGTATCCAGCGGGGAAGCTCCTACGAGCAGTACTTC. Its protein is CASSIQRGSSYEQYF.

The V call is TRBV19, the J call TRBJ1-1, with D possibly TRBD1 on 6 matching bases. Between the trimmed V and J ends, which lost 0 bases and 5 bases, there was a span of 16 bases. The CDR3 is made up of 16 amino acids. Looked up from germline, CDR1 is LNHDA and CDR2 is SQIVND (reference sequence). The CDR3 nucleotides are TGTGCCAGTAGTATAGATCTGTCAGGGAGGGGGACTGAAGCTTTCTTT. It specifies CASSIDLSGRGTEAFF.

This rearrangement joins TRBV13 to TRBJ2-7; 11 nucleotides line up with TRBD2. The CDR3 is 16 amino acids. The germline gives CDR1 PRHDT, CDR2 FYEKMQ (reference sequence). The V segment lost 6 bases and the J segment 7 bases; nucleotides outside the gene matches: 14. CDR3 nucleotide sequence: TGTGCCAGCAGTCAAGTAGCGGGAGGGCCGGATTGGGAGCAGTACTTC. It is translated as CASSQVAGGPDWEQYF.

The V gene is TRBV9, the J gene TRBJ2-5; 7 positions agree with TRBD2. This CDR3 comprises 18 residues. Germline assignment: CDR1 SGDLS and CDR2 YYNGEE. V was pared by 0 bases and J by 4 bases, with 15 bases of the junction left unmatched. CDR3 protein: CASSVATRVAGPGETQYF. The CDR3 nucleotides read TGTGCCAGCAGCGTAGCTACGAGGGTAGCGGGCCCGGGAGAGACCCAGTACTTC. Full variable domain (outside the CDR3, taken from reference TRBV9 and TRBJ2-5): DSGVTQTPKHLITATGQRVTLRCSPRSGDLSVYWYQQSLDQGLQFLIQYYNGEERAKGNILERFSAQQFPDLHSELNLSSLELGDSALYFCASSVATRVAGPGETQYFGPGTRLLVL.

The V and J genes are TRBV6-6 and TRBJ1-5, with 11 bases that match TRBD1. Trimming took 6 bases from V and 2 from J; bases not matched to a gene: 6. Germline V gives CDR1 MNHNY, CDR2 SVGAGI (reference sequence). This CDR3 is 16 amino acids long. The CDR3 sequence: CASRGQGAHGNQPQHF. The CDR3 DNA is TGTGCCAGCAGAGGACAGGGGGCGCATGGCAATCAGCCCCAGCATTTT.